Detailed here is one T cell receptor beta chain. Its antigen is unknown. Sequencing was performed with immunoSEQ multiplex PCR; in TCRdb, only in-frame clones are kept and a portion is missing. The top ten hold 0.7% to 0.85% of the sample, which has approximately 300,000 clones, roughly 90% seen once. Trimming took 3 bases from V and 3 from J, leaving 12 bases between them. This CDR3 has 14 residues. From germline, CDR1 is KGHSH and CDR2 LQKENI. The data were taken from a study of cytomegalovirus exposure and HLA in healthy donors. Study results and limitations: The listing of roughly 160 TCR beta chains classed them as cytomegalovirus-associated. In the 130 or so validation repertoires, a later analysis found that first-cohort TCR clusters tended to co-occur.

V and J are TRBV18 and TRBJ2-7; possible D gene TRBD2, 5 bases. The sequencing sample was made of PBMCs. The receptor comes from a woman aged 18-29 years in good health and CMV-seronegative. CDR3 sequence: CASSPAREGYEQYF. CDR3 coding DNA: TGTGCCAGCTCACCGGCCCGGGAAGGCTACGAGCAGTACTTC.